What follows describes a single T cell receptor (beta chain). This sample was taken from a study of T-cell memory formation after mild COVID-19. The CDR3 has 13 amino acids. CDR1 and CDR2 from the germline V gene are SQVTM and ANQGSEA. The V gene end was trimmed by 6 bases and the J gene end by 5 bases; junction bases not matched to a gene: 8. TCRdb redid the calling of the 5' RACE reads with MiXCR, one entry per CDR3 protein. Of hundreds of thousands of distinct CDR3 sequences listed, roughly 22% are singletons. Sequences were obtained from PBMCs or a T cell subset sorted from them (not recorded which). V usage is TRBV29-1 and J usage is TRBJ1-1, with 8 nucleotides matching TRBD1. The receptor was derived from an adult woman who had mild COVID-19 (a few samples of this study predate the infection). Cell type and time point are not known. CDR3 in amino acids: CSVVTGVFTEAFF. CDR3 DNA sequence: TGCAGCGTCGTGACAGGGGTTTTTACTGAAGCTTTCTTT. The variable domain in full, completed from reference TRBV29-1 and TRBJ1-1, reads SAVISQKPSRDICQRGTSLTIQCQVDSQVTMMFWYRQQPGQSLTLIATANQGSEATYESGFVIDKFPISRPNLTFSTLTVSNMSPEDSSIYLCSVVTGVFTEAFFGQGTRLTVV.